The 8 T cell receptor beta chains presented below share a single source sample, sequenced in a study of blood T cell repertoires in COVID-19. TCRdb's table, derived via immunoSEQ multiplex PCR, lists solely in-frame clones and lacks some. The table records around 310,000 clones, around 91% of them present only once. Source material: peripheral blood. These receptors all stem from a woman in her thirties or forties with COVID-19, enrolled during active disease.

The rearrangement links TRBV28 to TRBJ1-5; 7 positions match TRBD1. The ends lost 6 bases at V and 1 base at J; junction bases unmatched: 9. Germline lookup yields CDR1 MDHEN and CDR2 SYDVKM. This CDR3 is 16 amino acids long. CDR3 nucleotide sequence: TGTGCCAGCAGGGGAAAGTCCAGGGGGAGCAATCAGCCCCAGCATTTT. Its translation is CASRGKSRGSNQPQHF.

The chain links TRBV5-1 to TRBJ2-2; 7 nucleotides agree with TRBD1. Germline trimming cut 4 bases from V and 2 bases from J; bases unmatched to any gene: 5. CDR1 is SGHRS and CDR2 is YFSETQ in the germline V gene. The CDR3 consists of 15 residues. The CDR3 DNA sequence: TGCGCCAGCAGCCCGGGACAGCTTAACACCGGGGAGCTGTTTTTT. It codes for CASSPGQLNTGELFF.

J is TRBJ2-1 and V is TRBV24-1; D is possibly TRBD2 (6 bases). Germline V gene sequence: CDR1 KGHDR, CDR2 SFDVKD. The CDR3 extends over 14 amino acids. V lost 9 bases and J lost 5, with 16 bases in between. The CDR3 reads CATSTGGSNNEQFF. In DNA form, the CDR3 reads TGTGCCACCTCCACCGGGGGAAGTAACAATGAGCAGTTCTTC.

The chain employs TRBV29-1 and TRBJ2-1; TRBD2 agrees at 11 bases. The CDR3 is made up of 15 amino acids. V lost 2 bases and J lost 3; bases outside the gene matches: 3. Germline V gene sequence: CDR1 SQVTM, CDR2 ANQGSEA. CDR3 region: CSVERLAGGYNEQFF. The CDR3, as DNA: TGCAGCGTTGAACGGCTAGCGGGGGGCTACAATGAGCAGTTCTTC.

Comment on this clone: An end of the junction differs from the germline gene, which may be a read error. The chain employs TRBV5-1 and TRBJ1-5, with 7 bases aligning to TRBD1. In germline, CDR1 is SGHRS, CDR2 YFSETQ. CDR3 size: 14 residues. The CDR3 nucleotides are TGCGCCGGCAGCTTGGAAGGGGGCGATCAGCCCCAGCATTTT. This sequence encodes CAGSLEGGDQPQHF.

The CDR3 reads CASSVPTGKNTEAFF. CDR3 nucleotide sequence: TGTGCCAGCAGTGTACCGACAGGAAAGAACACTGAAGCTTTCTTT. This chain joins TRBV25-1 and TRBJ1-1; D possibly corresponds to TRBD1 (6 bases). Germline values: CDR1 MGHDK, CDR2 SYGVNS. The CDR3 spans 15 residues. V was trimmed by 4 bases and J by 1 base, leaving 13 bases between them.

The CDR3: CAGGQGNYGYTF. The CDR3 region has the DNA TGTGCCGGTGGGCAGGGTAACTATGGCTACACCTTC. The chain links TRBV28 to TRBJ1-2, with D tentatively TRBD1 (5 bases). Germline V lookup: CDR1 MDHEN, CDR2 SYDVKM. The V end lost 11 bases, the J end lost 1 base, and 11 bases lay between the germline ends. This CDR3 has 12 amino acids.

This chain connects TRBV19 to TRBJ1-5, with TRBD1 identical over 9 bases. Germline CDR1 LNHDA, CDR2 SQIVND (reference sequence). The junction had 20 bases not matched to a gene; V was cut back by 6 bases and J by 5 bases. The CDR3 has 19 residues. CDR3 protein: CASRPHRDRDPFRYQPQHF. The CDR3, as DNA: TGTGCCAGTAGGCCGCACCGGGACAGGGATCCTTTTCGCTATCAGCCCCAGCATTTT.